Below, 20 T cell receptor beta chains from the same sample are listed, as sequenced in a study of blood T cell repertoires in COVID-19. TCRdb's copy holds only in-frame clones and misses some; the assay was immunoSEQ multiplex PCR. This table has 350,000 or so clones, around 82% appearing once. The specimen sequenced was peripheral blood. All receptors come from a man in his thirties or forties with active or convalescent COVID-19.

The chain combines TRBV2 with TRBJ1-5, with no clear D. V dropped 10 bases and J dropped 3 bases, with 13 bases sitting between them. Germline CDR1 is SNHLY and CDR2 is FYNNEI. The CDR3 has 13 amino acids. The CDR3 DNA is TGTGCCACCCGACCTGGGCCCAATCAGCCCCAGCATTTT. The encoded protein is CATRPGPNQPQHF.

The chain joins TRBV28 to TRBJ2-5; a possible D gene is TRBD1 (6 bases). CDR3 length: 18 amino acids. Germline V gives CDR1 MDHEN, CDR2 SYDVKM. With 3 bases removed from V and 5 bases from J, the gap between germline ends came to 25 bases. CDR3 coding DNA: TGTGCCAGCAGTTTCCCGACAGGTGTGACCAAACTGGTTGAGACCCAGTACTTC. Translated, it gives CASSFPTGVTKLVETQYF.

The genes are TRBV18 and TRBJ1-1; maybe TRBD1 (6 bases). The germline V gene has CDR1 KGHSH and CDR2 LQKENI. This CDR3 spans 15 amino acids. Trimming removed 5 bases from V and 7 bases from J, with 20 bases in between. The CDR3, as DNA: TGTGCCAGCTCAAAAATGAGGTCAGGGGATGGTGAAGCTTTCTTT. It translates to CASSKMRSGDGEAFF.

This clone came up once. The CDR3 spells CASSTGTGLTDYGYTF. Written as DNA, the CDR3 is TGTGCCAGCAGTACCGGGACAGGGCTCACGGACTATGGCTACACCTTC. The V call is TRBV28, the J call TRBJ1-2; 9 nucleotides match TRBD1. V dropped 5 bases and J dropped 3; count of bases not matched to a gene: 10. CDR1 MDHEN and CDR2 SYDVKM come from the germline V gene. This CDR3 comprises 16 residues.

The rearrangement joins TRBV10-1 to TRBJ2-6, with TRBD1 matching 7 bases. Germline V gene data show CDR1 as WNHNN and CDR2 as SYGVQD (reference sequence). J gave up 0 bases and V 3 bases, and 8 bases lay outside the gene matches. CDR3 length equals 18 residues. CDR3 protein: CASSDRTGNLSGANVLTF. CDR3 nucleotides: TGCGCCAGCAGTGACAGGACAGGCAACCTCTCTGGGGCCAACGTCCTGACTTTC.

The chain links TRBV27 to TRBJ2-1; unclear D gene. There are 14 residues in the CDR3. The V and J ends lost 6 bases and 0 bases respectively, with 9 bases between them. From germline, CDR1 is MNHEY and CDR2 SMNVEV (reference sequence). CDR3 amino acids: CASRTGSSYNEQFF. The DNA for the CDR3 is TGTGCCAGCAGGACTGGAAGCTCCTACAATGAGCAGTTCTTC.

This chain connects TRBV3-1 (or the pseudogene TRBV3-2) to TRBJ2-3; TRBD2 matches at 15 bases. The germline V gene encodes CDR1 LGHDT and CDR2 YNNKEL (reference sequence). V shed 1 base and J 3 bases; nucleotides not matched to a gene: 11. The CDR3 extends over 20 amino acids. The CDR3 protein is CASSQGTSGGAMLGTDTQYF. As DNA, the CDR3 is TGTGCCAGCAGCCAAGGGACTAGCGGGGGGGCGATGTTGGGGACAGATACGCAGTATTTT.

This clone has a handful of counts. The chain recombines TRBV7-6 with TRBJ2-2; no clear D gene. The CDR3 runs 13 residues. V shed 6 bases and J shed 6 bases, with 11 bases lying between them. CDR1 SGHVS and CDR2 FNYEAQ come from the germline V gene. The CDR3 DNA reads as TGTGCCAGCAGTCGTACAATGGCCGGGGAGCTGTTTTTT. The encoded protein is CASSRTMAGELFF.

This clone occurred once. The chain combines TRBV28 with TRBJ1-1; D uncertain. Trimming took off 1 base at V and 1 base at J, with 4 bases between the two ends. The CDR3 covers 13 residues. The germline gives CDR1 MDHEN, CDR2 SYDVKM. In DNA, the CDR3 is TGTGCCAGCAGTTTATTAGCGAACACTGAAGCTTTCTTT. It specifies CASSLLANTEAFF.

This clone occurred a few times. CDR3 residues: CASTREIDNSPLHF. The DNA of the CDR3 is TGTGCCAGCACCCGAGAAATTGATAATTCACCCCTCCACTTT. The V call is TRBV5-4, the J call TRBJ1-6; the D is unclear. Trimming removed 6 bases at V and 5 bases at J, with 12 bases between. The CDR3 loop spans 14 amino acids. Germline V gene data show CDR1 as SGHNT and CDR2 as YYREEE (reference sequence).

The rearrangement joins TRBV6-1 to TRBJ1-6; D gene ambiguous. The CDR3 is made up of 14 amino acids. Germline CDR1 and CDR2: MNHNS and SASEGT. Trimming pared 1 base from V and 5 bases from J, leaving 6 bases between. Written as DNA, the CDR3 is TGTGCCAGCAGTGAAGTCGGGGATAATTCACCCCTCCACTTT. The encoded protein is CASSEVGDNSPLHF.

The gene calls are TRBV4-3 and TRBJ2-1; maybe TRBD2 (5 bases). The ends were cut back, 0 bases at V and 6 bases at J, with 18 bases in the middle. This CDR3 region has 17 residues. Germline CDR1 is LGHNA and CDR2 is YSLEER. The CDR3 DNA reads TGCGCCAGCAGCCAAGACTCGGACTCCTGGTCCCTCAATGAGCAGTTCTTC. Its protein product is CASSQDSDSWSLNEQFF.

The rearrangement uses TRBV6-2 or TRBV6-3 and TRBJ1-1; TRBD1 might be the D (5 bases). The germline gives CDR1 MNHEY, CDR2 SVGEGT. The CDR3 spans 13 residues. Trimming took 5 bases from V and 1 from J, leaving 8 bases between them. CDR3 sequence (DNA): TGTGCCAGCAGTCAGGGCGGGAACACTGAAGCTTTCTTT. Its protein is CASSQGGNTEAFF.

The chain uses TRBV6-2 or TRBV6-3 and TRBJ1-2; 7 bases fit TRBD1. The germline CDR1 and CDR2 sequences are MNHEY and SVGEGT. The CDR3 runs 13 residues. V lost 6 bases and J lost 7; bases outside the gene matches: 8. This CDR3 is CASSIGQAGGYTF. DNA of the CDR3: TGTGCCAGCAGCATCGGACAGGCGGGTGGCTACACCTTC.

On this clone itself: This CDR3 is also generated by other DNA sequences in the sample. The chain joins TRBV4-3 to TRBJ1-2; TRBD1 agrees at 8 bases. CDR1 LGHNA and CDR2 YSLEER come from the germline V gene. This CDR3 region has 14 residues. The junction had 3 bases not matched to a gene; V was cut back by 1 base and J by 5 bases. Here the CDR3 reads CASSQAQGAYGYTF. The CDR3 DNA follows: TGCGCCAGCAGCCAAGCCCAGGGGGCATATGGCTACACCTTC.

V is TRBV6-2 or TRBV6-3 and J is TRBJ2-7; the match to TRBD2 covers 8 bases. The CDR3 sequence is 12 residues long. J was trimmed by 9 bases and V by 6 bases; bases with no gene match: 7. CDR1 MNHEY and CDR2 SVGEGT come from the germline V gene. CDR3 in amino acids: CASSPGLAWQYF. The CDR3 DNA is TGTGCCAGCAGCCCCGGACTAGCATGGCAGTACTTC.

The chain is built from TRBV7-2 and TRBJ2-3, with no clear D. CDR1 is SGHTA and CDR2 is FQGNSA in the germline V gene. The germline V and J ends were trimmed by 0 bases and 4 bases, with 11 bases remaining between them. The CDR3 has 15 residues. CDR3 residues: CASSLAGPQADTQYF. CDR3 sequence (DNA): TGTGCCAGCAGCTTAGCGGGTCCCCAGGCAGATACGCAGTATTTT.

The genes are TRBV9 and TRBJ1-1, with a possible D match to TRBD1 (6 bases). This CDR3 comprises 13 residues. V lost 1 base and J 4 bases, leaving 8 bases between the germline ends. The germline CDR1 and CDR2 sequences are SGDLS and YYNGEE. CDR3 coding DNA: TGTGCCAGCAGCGTAAGAGGGGGCACTGAAGCTTTCTTT. Residues: CASSVRGGTEAFF.

About this clone: This sample includes further DNA sequences coding for the same CDR3. The chain uses TRBV5-1 and TRBJ2-7; tentatively, D is TRBD1 (5 bases). The germline CDR1 and CDR2 sequences are SGHRS and YFSETQ. There are 14 residues in the CDR3. Trimming cost V 0 bases and J 2 bases, with 9 bases left between them. In nucleotides, the CDR3 is TGCGCCAGCAGCTTGGGGCAGGGTGCCTACGAGCAGTACTTC. Encoded protein: CASSLGQGAYEQYF.

V is TRBV3-1 (or the pseudogene TRBV3-2) and J is TRBJ2-7; the D gene is possibly TRBD1 (6 bases). Per the germline V gene, CDR1 is LGHDT and CDR2 is YNNKEL (reference sequence). V was clipped by 3 bases and J by 1 base, with 10 bases between them. CDR3 size: 14 residues. CDR3: CASSHQGHSYEQYF. DNA for the CDR3: TGTGCCAGCAGCCACCAGGGGCATTCCTACGAGCAGTACTTC.